Listed here is a single T cell receptor beta chain. The antigen remains unidentified. There are 15 residues in the CDR3. Germline CDR1 and CDR2: SGHVS and FNYEAQ. V was shortened by 1 base and J by 5 bases, with 14 bases between the two germline ends. Some clones are missing from TCRdb's copy, which holds only in-frame ones; the method was immunoSEQ multiplex PCR. The sample has around 2,000,000 clones, 85% to 95% seen once. Positive CCR7 selection of CD45RO-negative cells yielded the naive CD8 cells, and terminally differentiated effector memory CD45RA+ cells were excluded. All donors were healthy HIV-negative adults lacking recent acute infections or vaccinations. This record belongs to a study of shared clonotypes between healthy human individuals. General study findings and limits: Rarefaction curves obtained for sorted subsets showed sequencing incomplete despite large depth.

This receptor was identified in a man between 18 and 35 years old in good health. This chain connects TRBV7-6 to TRBJ2-5, with D unresolved. Sample: naive CD8+ T cells sorted from blood. CDR3 coding DNA: TGTGCCAGCAGCTTAGGAGTGCTTCTAATGGAGACCCAGTACTTC. This codes for CASSLGVLLMETQYF.